Below, one T cell receptor (beta chain) is given with its context. This entry belongs to a study of shared clonotypes between healthy human individuals. Assay used: immunoSEQ multiplex PCR; TCRdb lists only in-frame clones, some missing. Among around 2,000,000 clones, roughly 95% were seen once, and the ten largest hold approximately 1.2%. Positive CCR7 selection of CD45RO-negative cells yielded the naive CD8 cells, and terminally differentiated effector memory CD45RA+ cells were excluded. CDR1 and CDR2 (germline): MNHEY, SMNVEV (reference sequence). The V gene lost 2 bases and the J gene lost 2 bases, with 10 bases spanning the gap. CDR3 length: 14 residues.

The sequenced sample was naive CD8+ T cells sorted from blood. This receptor was taken from a man aged 18 to 29 in good health. V and J are TRBV27 and TRBJ2-7; D gene uncertain. The CDR3 DNA reads as TGTGCCAGCAGTTTAATGGGCGGTGCCTACGAGCAGTACTTC. Its translation is CASSLMGGAYEQYF.